The rows below give T cell receptor beta chains drawn from one sample of a study of blood T cell repertoires in COVID-19. TCRdb's table, derived via immunoSEQ multiplex PCR, lists solely in-frame clones and lacks some. The sample shows around 100,000 clones, roughly 71% of them seen only once. Sequenced input: peripheral blood. These receptors were obtained from a man of 80 years or more with acute or convalescent COVID-19. The CDR3 runs from the conserved cysteine through the conserved F or W. Each record gives: J gene, clone size, V gene, D gene, CDR3 DNA, CDR3 protein. A D gene is named only where the DNA matches it firmly. Expanded clones are given a class, and other clones once, few, many or no size at all.

TRBJ1-1	few	TRBV5-8	.	TGTGCCAGCAGCCCGACAGGCCCCCTTGGTGCTTTCTTT	CASSPTGPLGAFF
TRBJ2-5	.	TRBV7-8	TRBD2	TGTGCCAGCAGCCCCGGAGCGGGGGCTATACAAGAGACCCAGTACTTC	CASSPGAGAIQETQYF
TRBJ2-1	few	TRBV2	TRBD2	TGTGCCAGCAGTGCTAGCGGGAGGAATGAGCAGTTCTTC	CASSASGRNEQFF
TRBJ2-7	.	TRBV5-8	.	TGTGCCAGCAGCCGCCGAGGTGAGCAGTACTTC	CASSRRGEQYF
TRBJ2-7	.	TRBV27	TRBD2	TGTGCCAGCAGTTTACTGACTAGCGGCTACGAGCAGTACTTC	CASSLLTSGYEQYF
TRBJ2-7	.	TRBV19	TRBD1	TGTGCCACCCTCCTCCAAAGGGGACAGGGGATTTACGAGCAGTACTTC	CATLLQRGQGIYEQYF
TRBJ2-1	.	TRBV9	.	TGTGCCAGCAGCGTAAGCGGTAGCTCCTACAATGAGCAGTTCTTC	CASSVSGSSYNEQFF
TRBJ2-1	.	TRBV28	TRBD2	TGTGCCAGCGGGGGGACTAGCGGGATTATTGAGCAGTTCTTC	CASGGTSGIIEQFF
TRBJ2-3	.	TRBV15	TRBD2	TGTGCCACCAGCAGCACTACCCCCGTAGGCCTAGCGGGAGGAGATACGCAGTATTTT	CATSSTTPVGLAGGDTQYF
TRBJ1-4	.	TRBV9	TRBD1	TGTGCCAGCAGCGTAGACCAGGGGGCGCATGAAAAACTGTTTTTT	CASSVDQGAHEKLFF
TRBJ1-2	.	TRBV7-9	.	TGTGCCAGCAGCTTATTTTCGGGATATGGCTACACCTTC	CASSLFSGYGYTF
TRBJ1-3	.	TRBV5-6	.	TGTGCCAGCAGCTTGGTTACCGCGGCAGCTGGAAACACCATATATTTT	CASSLVTAAAGNTIYF
TRBJ2-5	.	TRBV10-3	TRBD2	TGTGCCATCAGTGAGTCCCGGGCTAGCGGACAAGAGACCCAGTACTTC	CAISESRASGQETQYF
TRBJ2-7	.	TRBV2	TRBD2	TGTGCCAGTACGGGACTAGACTACGAGCAGTACTTC	CASTGLDYEQYF
TRBJ2-1	.	TRBV12-3/TRBV12-4	.	TGTGCCAGCATTAGCTTAACGGGGAATGAGCAGTTCTTC	CASISLTGNEQFF
TRBJ1-1	.	TRBV28	.	TGTGCCAGCAGTTTTGTTTCAGGGGTGAACACTGAAGCTTTCTTT	CASSFVSGVNTEAFF
TRBJ2-1	.	TRBV4-3	.	TGCGCCAGCAACCTGCGGTGGAATGAGCAGTTCTTC	CASNLRWNEQFF
TRBJ2-7	few	TRBV19	.	TGTGCCAGTAGCGTTAAACTAACCTACGAGCAGTACTTC	CASSVKLTYEQYF
TRBJ2-2	.	TRBV7-9	.	TGTGCCAGCAGCTTAACCCTCAGGACGAACACCGGGGAGCTGTTTTTT	CASSLTLRTNTGELFF
TRBJ1-1	few	TRBV5-4	TRBD1	TGTGCCAGCAGCCAACGGACAGGGGGATCCCCTGAAGCTTTCTTT	CASSQRTGGSPEAFF
TRBJ2-7	once	TRBV2	TRBD2	TGTGCCAGCAGCGACTCGGGGGGGGCCTACGAGCAGTACTTC	CASSDSGGAYEQYF
TRBJ2-1	few	TRBV7-9	.	TGTGCCAGCAGCCCTCGACTACGCTACAATGAGCAGTTCTTC	CASSPRLRYNEQFF
TRBJ1-1	.	TRBV5-4	.	TGTGCCAGCAGCTTGGCCACAGGGTTAAGAACTGAAGCTTTCTTT	CASSLATGLRTEAFF
TRBJ2-3	once	TRBV14	.	TGTGCCAGCAGCCGAGACAGCTACGGGGCAGATACGCAGTATTTT	CASSRDSYGADTQYF
TRBJ2-7	.	TRBV10-2	TRBD2	TGCGCCAGCAGTGAGGGAGGACTAGCGGGAGTGGGCGAGCAGTACTTC	CASSEGGLAGVGEQYF
TRBJ1-2	few	TRBV19	.	TGTGCCAGTAGTACCGTCCTTGGAGACCGGGGCTATGGCTACACCTTC	CASSTVLGDRGYGYTF
TRBJ2-1	.	TRBV6-2/TRBV6-3	TRBD2	TGTGCCAGCAGTTATCTTTCGAGGACTAGCGGATACAATGAGCAGTTCTTC	CASSYLSRTSGYNEQFF
TRBJ1-4	.	TRBV5-8	TRBD1	TGTGCCAGCAGCGTACAGGGGGCCGGCGAAAAACTGTTTTTT	CASSVQGAGEKLFF
TRBJ2-5	few	TRBV12-3/TRBV12-4	TRBD1	TGTGCCAGCAGTCTGGGACAGGTAGAGACCCAGTACTTC	CASSLGQVETQYF
TRBJ1-1	.	TRBV3-1/TRBV3-2	TRBD1	TGTGCCAGCAGCCAACAGGGGGGCGCGGGGAAAGCTTTCTTT	CASSQQGGAGKAFF
TRBJ2-2	few	TRBV5-1	.	TGCGCCAGCAGCGGGGGGACTGGAAATTTCGCGAACACCGGGGAGCTGTTTTTT	CASSGGTGNFANTGELFF
TRBJ2-1	once	TRBV4-1	TRBD1	TGCGCCAGCAGCCAAGCACCGACAGGGGGGAGATACAATGAGCAGTTCTTC	CASSQAPTGGRYNEQFF
TRBJ1-4	.	TRBV14	.	TGTGCCAGCAGCCAAGGGGCGGGGGAAAAACTGTTTTTT	CASSQGAGEKLFF
TRBJ2-1	.	TRBV11-3	TRBD2	TGTGCCAGCAGCCCCGAACTAGCGGGAGACAATGAGCAGTTCTTC	CASSPELAGDNEQFF
TRBJ1-5	.	TRBV10-2	.	TGCGCCAGCAGACGGGACTTCAATCAGCCCCAGCATTTT	CASRRDFNQPQHF
TRBJ2-2	few	TRBV5-5	TRBD1	TGTGCCAGCAGACGACTCCCGGGACAGGGGAGAACCGGGGAGCTGTTTTTT	CASRRLPGQGRTGELFF
TRBJ2-7	once	TRBV11-1	TRBD1	TGTGCCAGCAGCTTAGCCGTCGGACAGGGCTACGAGCAGTACTTC	CASSLAVGQGYEQYF
TRBJ1-1	.	TRBV29-1	TRBD1	TGCAGCGCCGCAGGGGGCTGGATGAACACTGAAGCTTTCTTT	CSAAGGWMNTEAFF
TRBJ1-2	.	TRBV4-2	.	TGTGCCAGCAGCCAATCCGTGATTAGACAGGAAGGCGGCTATGGCTACACCTTC	CASSQSVIRQEGGYGYTF
TRBJ2-7	.	TRBV7-9	TRBD1	TGTGCCAGCAGCTCAACCGGGACAGGGGTTCACGAGCAGTACTTC	CASSSTGTGVHEQYF
TRBJ2-7	.	TRBV29-1	TRBD1	TGCAGCGTTGATAAAAGTGGACAGGGGCACGAGCAGTACTTC	CSVDKSGQGHEQYF
TRBJ2-5	.	TRBV5-4	TRBD2	TGTGCCAGCAGCGAGGGACTAGCGGGAGGCCTCGCGACCCAGTACTTC	CASSEGLAGGLATQYF
TRBJ2-7	few	TRBV24-1	TRBD2	TGTGCCACCAGTGACGGGACTAGCGAGAGCTACGAGCAGTACTTC	CATSDGTSESYEQYF
TRBJ2-2	.	TRBV10-3	TRBD2	TGTGCCATCAGTGGCGGGAGGGGAACCGGGGAGCTGTTTTTT	CAISGGRGTGELFF
TRBJ2-3	.	TRBV11-2	TRBD2	TGTGCCAGCAGCGGAAGACTAGCGGGGACGGATACGCAGTATTTT	CASSGRLAGTDTQYF
TRBJ2-7	.	TRBV10-3	TRBD1	TGTGCCATCAGTTCCGGGACAGGGTTCTTTGAGACTCCTACGAAGCAGTACTTC	CAISSGTGFFETPTKQYF
TRBJ2-1	few	TRBV28	TRBD2	TGTGCCAGCAGTTTCCGACCCAGGGGTAGCGGGAGGGGTAATGAGCAGTTCTTC	CASSFRPRGSGRGNEQFF
TRBJ2-7	.	TRBV4-1	TRBD2	TGCGCCAGCAGCCGCGGACTAGCGGGAGAGAAGAGGAGCGAGCAGTACTTC	CASSRGLAGEKRSEQYF
TRBJ2-7	.	TRBV10-3	TRBD1	TGTGCCATCAGTCGTCCAACAGGGGATTCCCACGAGCAGTACTTC	CAISRPTGDSHEQYF
TRBJ2-7	.	TRBV29-1	TRBD2	TGCAGCGTTCTGACCGGGACTAGCGGGAGTCCGTACGAGCAGTACTTC	CSVLTGTSGSPYEQYF
TRBJ1-6	.	TRBV9	.	TGTGCCAGCAGCCAAGGGGGGGGCCATAATTCACCCCTCCACTTT	CASSQGGGHNSPLHF
TRBJ2-3	.	TRBV6-5	.	TGTGCCAGCTTACGGGGAGATACGCAGTATTTT	CASLRGDTQYF
TRBJ1-1	.	TRBV30	.	TGTGCCTGGAGGACAGACACTGAAGCTTTCTTT	CAWRTDTEAFF
TRBJ1-2	few	TRBV10-3	TRBD1	TGTGCCATCAGTGAGGGAGAGACAGGGATAAGAAGGGGCTACACCTTC	CAISEGETGIRRGYTF
TRBJ1-2	.	TRBV5-1	.	TGCGCCAGCAGCTTGGCGGAGAGAAACTATGGCTACACCTTC	CASSLAERNYGYTF